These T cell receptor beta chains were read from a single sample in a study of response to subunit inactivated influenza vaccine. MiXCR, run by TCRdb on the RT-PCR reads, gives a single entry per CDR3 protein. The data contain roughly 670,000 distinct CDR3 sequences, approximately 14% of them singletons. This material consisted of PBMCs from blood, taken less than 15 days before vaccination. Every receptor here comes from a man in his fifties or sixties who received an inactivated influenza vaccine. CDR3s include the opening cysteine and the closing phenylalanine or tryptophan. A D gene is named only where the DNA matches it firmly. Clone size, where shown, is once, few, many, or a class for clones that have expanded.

CDR3 DNA: TGTGCCAGCAGACGGGGTGGGGATGAAAAACTGTTTTTT; CDR3 protein: CASRRGGDEKLFF; clone size: .; J gene: TRBJ1-4; V gene: TRBV6-1; D gene: .; CDR3 length: 13
CDR3 DNA: TGCGCCAGCAGCTTGCTCACTAGCGGGAGGTTCCGCGGGAATGAGCAGTTCTTC; CDR3 protein: CASSLLTSGRFRGNEQFF; clone size: .; J gene: TRBJ2-1; V gene: TRBV5-1; D gene: TRBD2; CDR3 length: 18
CDR3 DNA: TGTGCCAGCAGCGTAGACACAGGGGAGACAGATACGCAGTATTTT; CDR3 protein: CASSVDTGETDTQYF; clone size: .; J gene: TRBJ2-3; V gene: TRBV9; D gene: TRBD1; CDR3 length: 15
CDR3 DNA: TGTGCCAGCAGCCAATCGGGGATAGCCTCCTACGAGCAGTACTTC; CDR3 protein: CASSQSGIASYEQYF; clone size: .; J gene: TRBJ2-7; V gene: TRBV16; D gene: .; CDR3 length: 15
CDR3 DNA: TGCAGTGCTAGCATTGAGCGGAGACCCCACAATGAGCAGTTCTTC; CDR3 protein: CSASIERRPHNEQFF; clone size: .; J gene: TRBJ2-1; V gene: TRBV20-1; D gene: .; CDR3 length: 15
CDR3 DNA: TGTGCCATCAGTACAGGGGGCCGGGGATCCTACAATGAGCAGTTCTTC; CDR3 protein: CAISTGGRGSYNEQFF; clone size: .; J gene: TRBJ2-1; V gene: TRBV10-3; D gene: TRBD1; CDR3 length: 16
CDR3 DNA: TGTGCCAGCAGTTTAAAGACGGCTAGCTACGAGCAGTACTTC; CDR3 protein: CASSLKTASYEQYF; clone size: few; J gene: TRBJ2-7; V gene: TRBV27; D gene: .; CDR3 length: 14
CDR3 DNA: TGTGCCATCAGAACCGGGACTGTCAATACCTACGAGCAGTACTTC; CDR3 protein: CAIRTGTVNTYEQYF; clone size: .; J gene: TRBJ2-7; V gene: TRBV10-3; D gene: .; CDR3 length: 15
CDR3 DNA: TGTGCCAGCAGTCCATCAGGGGGTGACATTCAGTACTTC; CDR3 protein: CASSPSGGDIQYF; clone size: many; J gene: TRBJ2-4; V gene: TRBV5-5; D gene: TRBD1; CDR3 length: 13
CDR3 DNA: TGTGCCAGCAGCCGACAGAACCCGAACACTGAAGCTTTCTTT; CDR3 protein: CASSRQNPNTEAFF; clone size: .; J gene: TRBJ1-1; V gene: TRBV5-4; D gene: .; CDR3 length: 14
CDR3 DNA: TGTGCCAGCAGCCCGGACGTCTACGAGCAGTACTTC; CDR3 protein: CASSPDVYEQYF; clone size: once; J gene: TRBJ2-7; V gene: TRBV7-2; D gene: .; CDR3 length: 12
CDR3 DNA: TGTGCCAGCAGTGAAGCCGGGGAGCAGTACTTC; CDR3 protein: CASSEAGEQYF; clone size: .; J gene: TRBJ2-7; V gene: TRBV2; D gene: .; CDR3 length: 11
CDR3 DNA: TGTGCCAGCAGCGTAGCAGGGGGCGGCTACGAGCAGTACTTC; CDR3 protein: CASSVAGGGYEQYF; clone size: few; J gene: TRBJ2-7; V gene: TRBV9; D gene: TRBD1; CDR3 length: 14
CDR3 DNA: TGCGCCAGCAGCAGAAGCGGGGGGGCACAAGAGACCCAGTACTTC; CDR3 protein: CASSRSGGAQETQYF; clone size: .; J gene: TRBJ2-5; V gene: TRBV5-1; D gene: TRBD2; CDR3 length: 15